The clone carrying this T cell receptor (beta chain) was counted a single time. Authors' methods: Amplifying reference gene primers gave estimates of nucleated cell counts. The assay was immunoSEQ multiplex PCR, and TCRdb's table has in-frame clones only and misses some. The DNA was the basis for D and trimming; V, J and clone size are from that table. The data hold about 99,000 clones, with 70% to 80% observed a single time. V lost 4 bases, J lost 2 bases, and 12 bases lay in between. The CDR3 is 14 amino acids. Germline lookup yields CDR1 LNHDA and CDR2 SQIVND (reference sequence). These data come from a study of blood T cell repertoires in COVID-19. Turning to the study itself: The United States, Italy and Spain were the sources of the acute and convalescent COVID-19 samples. In each case, the material was cDNA or gDNA derived from T cells, B-cell-depleted T cells, or PBMCs.

Sequencing input: peripheral blood. The clonotype was recovered from a woman at least 80 years old with active or convalescent COVID-19. The chain couples TRBV19 to TRBJ2-7; D is unresolved. The DNA for the CDR3 is TGTGCCAGTAGTAGTACAGTTCGTGCCTACGAGCAGTACTTC. It is translated as CASSSTVRAYEQYF. The full variable domain, completed using reference TRBV19 and TRBJ2-7, is DGGITQSPKYLFRKEGQNVTLSCEQNLNHDAMYWYRQDPGQGLRLIYYSQIVNDFQKGDIAEGYSVSREKKESFPLTVTSAQKNPTAFYLCASSSTVRAYEQYFGPGTRLTVT.